The TCR delta chain described here comes from a study of γδ T cells in repeated Plasmodium falciparum infection. To note about this clone: A far larger clone is off by one base, so a read error is likely. The identical CDR3 is also encoded by other nucleotide sequences in the sample.

Both TRG and TRD chains were sequenced from each sorted sample. TCRdb reran clone calling via CATT on the multiplex PCR reads. The table has tens of thousands of delta-chain clones, 1.6% seen once. The sequence was obtained from a pool of human donors (malaria-infected and uninfected, not separated). Sequenced material: gamma-delta T cells from blood.

CDR3 loop: CALGETQELLGDTLKLIF. CDR3 nucleotide sequence: TGTGCTCTTGGGGAGACGCAGGAACTACTGGGGGATACCCTTAAACTCATCTTT. This chain connects TRDV1 to TRDJ1; 12 positions agree with TRDD3. The J gene, missing from TCRdb, was assigned here through DNA to germline matching. The length of the CDR3 is 18 residues. From germline, CDR1 is TSWWSYY and CDR2 QGS. Trimming at V came to 3 bases and at J to 7 bases, leaving 15 bases not matched to a gene.